The sequence of this T cell receptor beta chain was determined in a study of blood T cell repertoires in COVID-19 (dated by TCRdb to 2020 to 2022). In the study overall: The collaborator samples originated in the United States, Italy and Spain and spanned the acute and convalescent phases of COVID-19. Sample metadata almost always included a de-identified subject ID, COVID-19 status, age in years and sex. The material from the prospective study consisted of cDNA or gDNA derived from T cells, B-cell-depleted T cells, or PBMCs. A freely available public database, intended as a resource for researchers studying the immune response to SARS-CoV-2, is where the repertoires were released. Deeply sampled blood TCRbeta repertoires from subjects exposed to, actively infected with, or recovered from COVID-19 were included in the dataset. The samples were drawn from two sources: the first 160 participants of the ongoing ImmuneRACE study, and over 950 subjects contributed by 6 global collaborators. Where HLA class I and class II types were available, the types were taken from metadata supplied by the sample provider, not from assay-based typing.

Results and caveats for the whole study, not just this receptor: How much clinical and demographic metadata was included differed by source and by participant, and the metadata was provided uncurated.

As to this clone: Its antigen has not been determined. The input lacks base qualities; no much larger clone sits a single base away.

The immunoSEQ Assay, a bias-controlled multiplex PCR, was used to amplify TCRbeta CDR3 regions from genomic DNA. Processing in the source paper ran as follows. The number of nucleated cells in each sample was estimated from the amplification of reference gene primers within the assay. To quantify the absolute abundance of each unique TCRbeta CDR3 rearrangement, sequence reads were collapsed and filtered. For each sample, productive Simpson clonality was calculated as the square root of Simpson's diversity index over productive rearrangements. TCRdb took this table from immuneACCESS and kept in-frame rearrangements with V and J called. Such tables lack part of the clones; where checked against another copy, unresolved V genes explain under half of the gap, and the rest is unexplained. V and J calls and clone size are copied from that table; D and trimming were computed from the DNA. For this sample the table gives under 150,000 clones, of which about four fifths were detected only once. The top ten constitute over 7.5% of the sample.

From its cysteine to its phenylalanine, the CDR3 spans 14 amino acids. The entry retains the CDR3 DNA only, 42 bases that are in frame from base 1. CDR1 and CDR2 were assigned from the germline V gene as SGHDT and YYEEEE. The germline V end is reduced by 1 base and the J end by 7 bases; junction bases left unmatched: 8. Each collaborating institution followed its own protocols to collect whole blood in K2EDTA tubes. For TCRbeta analysis, collaborators shipped samples in one of three forms: frozen whole blood, isolated PBMCs, or DNA extracted from either of those sample types. This clonotype was obtained from a woman of 80 years or more in a cohort sampled during active or convalescent COVID-19. The specimen sequenced was peripheral blood. The V and J segments used are TRBV5-6 and TRBJ2-7, with 7 middle bases fitting TRBD2. The base sequence is TGTGCCAGCAGCTTGCGGTCGCAAGCGGGGGAGCAGTACTTC. Its translation is CASSLRSQAGEQYF.